Following are 22 T cell receptor beta chains from one sample sequenced in a study of cytomegalovirus exposure and HLA in healthy donors. PCR was performed using 60 Vbeta and 13 Jbeta primers. Sequencing used immunoSEQ multiplex PCR; TCRdb keeps in-frame clones, though not all of them. The sample gives 150,000 to 200,000 clones, 60% to 85% of which show up once; about 3.4% is in the top ten. Specimen: PBMCs. All receptors derive from a female donor in good health and CMV-seronegative.

The chain recombines TRBV7-2 with TRBJ1-4; 7 nucleotides align to TRBD1. The CDR3 has 14 amino acids. Germline V gene data show CDR1 as SGHTA and CDR2 as FQGNSA. The V segment lost 3 bases and the J segment 4 bases; nucleotides outside the gene matches: 2. This CDR3 reads CASSFQGGNEKLFF. In nucleotides, the CDR3 is TGTGCCAGCAGCTTCCAGGGGGGTAATGAAAAACTGTTTTTT.

The chain couples TRBV10-1 to TRBJ2-7, with D possibly TRBD2 on 6 matching bases. The CDR3 covers 12 residues. Germline V gene sequence: CDR1 WNHNN, CDR2 SYGVQD (reference sequence). Trimming left V 7 bases short and J 6 bases short, with 13 bases between. CDR3: CASTKAGSEQYF. CDR3 bases: TGCGCCAGCACCAAGGCCGGGAGCGAGCAGTACTTC.

This chain links TRBV19 with TRBJ1-1; TRBD1 is a possible D gene (5 bases). Germline V gene sequence: CDR1 LNHDA, CDR2 SQIVND (reference sequence). The V and J ends lost 7 bases and 3 bases respectively, with 9 bases between them. This CDR3 region has 12 residues. This CDR3 reads CASKGRDTEAFF. DNA for the CDR3: TGTGCCAGTAAGGGGAGGGACACTGAAGCTTTCTTT.

This clone occurred a few times. The genes are TRBV5-1 and TRBJ1-6; TRBD1 aligns across 9 bases. This CDR3 region has 16 residues. With V trimmed by 4 bases and J by 3 bases, 5 bases remained unmatched. Germline V CDR1 and CDR2: SGHRS, YFSETQ. Written as DNA, the CDR3 is TGCGCCAGCAGCCAGGGACAGGGCGACTATAATTCACCCCTCCACTTT. It is translated as CASSQGQGDYNSPLHF.

This rearrangement joins TRBV28 to TRBJ1-1, with D perhaps TRBD1 (5 bases). Germline values: CDR1 MDHEN, CDR2 SYDVKM. Trimming removed 5 bases at V and 2 bases at J, with 12 bases between. The CDR3 consists of 14 residues. This chain's CDR3 is CASSRWGGNTEAFF. In DNA, the CDR3 is TGTGCCAGCAGTAGATGGGGGGGTAACACTGAAGCTTTCTTT.

The V gene is TRBV4-3, the J gene TRBJ2-5; D is perhaps TRBD1 (5 bases). Trimming removed 1 base from V and 5 bases from J, with 11 bases in between. Germline V lookup: CDR1 LGHNA, CDR2 YSLEER. This CDR3 contains 14 residues. The chain's CDR3 is CASSQGVGAETQYF. In nucleotides, the CDR3 is TGCGCCAGCAGCCAAGGAGTAGGGGCGGAGACCCAGTACTTC.

The CDR3 DNA follows: TGTGCCAGCAGCCAGCAGTATGAAGGCTACACCTTC. The encoded protein is CASSQQYEGYTF. The V and J genes are TRBV14 and TRBJ1-2, with D unclear. The CDR3 loop spans 12 amino acids. V shed 3 bases and J shed 8 bases, with 10 bases lying between them. Germline values: CDR1 SGHDN, CDR2 FVKESK.

The chain carries TRBV5-8 and TRBJ2-5; tentatively, D is TRBD2 (5 bases). Between the trimmed V and J ends, which lost 0 bases and 5 bases, there was a span of 17 bases. CDR1 is SGHTS, CDR2 YDEGEE, per germline. The CDR3 extends over 16 amino acids. CDR3 in DNA: TGTGCCAGCAGCTTGGAATACGGCGAGGGTCAGGAGACCCAGTACTTC. This codes for CASSLEYGEGQETQYF.

The V call is TRBV18, the J call TRBJ2-2; 7 nucleotides agree with TRBD2. The V gene end was trimmed by 1 base and the J gene end by 5 bases; junction bases not matched to a gene: 7. The CDR3 covers 16 residues. Germline V gene data show CDR1 as KGHSH and CDR2 as LQKENI. The CDR3 protein is CASSPLSGGRTGELFF. The CDR3 DNA reads as TGTGCCAGCTCACCACTAAGTGGCGGGAGAACCGGGGAGCTGTTTTTT.

This clone showed up just once. The chain uses TRBV10-2 and TRBJ1-1; no clear D. The CDR3 has 16 amino acids. Germline V CDR1 and CDR2: WSHSY, SAAADI. V was pared by 7 bases and J by 1 base, with 19 bases between. The CDR3 coding sequence is TGCGCCAGCATGGGTAGGAGGGAAGGGAAGAACACTGAAGCTTTCTTT. Translated: CASMGRREGKNTEAFF.

CDR3 coding DNA: TGCAGCGTTGAAACAGGGGGCGGAAACACCATATATTTT. Amino acids: CSVETGGGNTIYF. The chain carries TRBV29-1 and TRBJ1-3; 9 bases line up with TRBD1. V was clipped by 2 bases and J by 4 bases; unmatched bases: 0. Per the germline V gene, CDR1 is SQVTM and CDR2 is ANQGSEA. The CDR3 extends over 13 amino acids.

J is TRBJ1-1 and V is TRBV5-1; 11 positions match TRBD1. J lost 7 bases, V lost 4 bases, and 6 bases had no gene match. The CDR3 has 14 residues. Germline CDR1 and CDR2: SGHRS and YFSETQ. CDR3 protein: CASSTGQGDDEAFF. The CDR3 bases are TGCGCCAGCAGCACGGGACAGGGGGATGATGAAGCTTTCTTT.

The J gene is TRBJ2-4, the V gene TRBV4-2; 7 bases align to TRBD2. Germline V gene sequence: CDR1 LGHNA, CDR2 YNFKEQ. The length of the CDR3 is 16 residues. The junction had 8 bases not matched to a gene; V was cut back by 0 bases and J by 6 bases. CDR3 DNA: TGTGCCAGCAGCCAAGAATGGAGACTAGCAGGAAACATTCAGTACTTC. This gives the protein CASSQEWRLAGNIQYF.

The chain is built from TRBV5-1 and TRBJ1-2; TRBD1 might be the D (6 bases). This CDR3 contains 15 residues. The V and J ends lost 5 bases and 3 bases respectively, with 17 bases between them. Per germline, CDR1 SGHRS and CDR2 YFSETQ. CDR3 in DNA: TGCGCCAGCAGTACGGGGGGGCAGACCGACTATGGCTACACCTTC. This sequence encodes CASSTGGQTDYGYTF.

This clone came up a few times. This chain connects TRBV19 to TRBJ1-2, with D unclear. The length of the CDR3 is 14 residues. Looked up from germline, CDR1 is LNHDA and CDR2 is SQIVND (reference sequence). The V gene lost 9 bases and the J gene lost 1 base, with 15 bases spanning the gap. The CDR3 loop reads CASTTMGVNYGYTF. The CDR3 coding sequence is TGTGCCAGCACTACCATGGGTGTTAACTATGGCTACACCTTC.

This clone came up a few times. The CDR3 region is CASSQGGGVGYEQYF. In DNA form, the CDR3 reads TGTGCCAGCAGCCAGGGCGGGGGAGTCGGCTACGAGCAGTACTTC. The rearrangement links TRBV28 to TRBJ2-7; 7 bases are shared with TRBD2. The CDR3 spans 15 residues. Germline V gives CDR1 MDHEN, CDR2 SYDVKM. V gave up 6 bases and J gave up 3 bases; unmatched junction bases: 11.

The chain combines TRBV6-5 with TRBJ1-6; D call uncertain. Germline assignment: CDR1 MNHEY and CDR2 SVGAGI. This CDR3 contains 14 residues. V lost 6 bases, J lost 4 bases, and 10 bases lay in between. CDR3 nucleotides: TGTGCCAGCAGGAGCGGACCTTATAATTCACCCCTCCACTTT. It specifies CASRSGPYNSPLHF.

The chain recombines TRBV2 with TRBJ2-3; D is undetermined. The CDR3 covers 12 residues. Between the trimmed V and J ends, which lost 7 bases and 1 base, there was a span of 6 bases. Germline V lookup: CDR1 SNHLY, CDR2 FYNNEI. The CDR3 loop reads CASTQGTDTQYF. The CDR3 DNA follows: TGTGCCAGCACCCAGGGCACAGATACGCAGTATTTT. The variable domain in full, with the rest retrieved from reference TRBV2 and TRBJ2-3, is EPEVTQTPSHQVTQMGQEVILRCVPISNHLYFYWYRQILGQKVEFLVSFYNNEISEKSEIFDDQFSVERPDGSNFTLKIRSTKLEDSAMYFCASTQGTDTQYFGPGTRLTVL.

The chain couples TRBV28 to TRBJ2-7, with D unresolved. The CDR3 has 12 residues. Trimming removed 2 bases from V and 3 bases from J, with 5 bases in between. Germline V gene data show CDR1 as MDHEN and CDR2 as SYDVKM. The CDR3 sequence: CASSLGLYEQYF. CDR3 sequence (DNA): TGTGCCAGCAGTTTAGGCCTCTACGAGCAGTACTTC.

CDR3 region: CASSLGTGQGSYEQYF. CDR3 DNA: TGTGCCAGCAGCTTAGGGACCGGACAGGGCTCCTACGAGCAGTACTTC. The V and J genes are TRBV7-6 and TRBJ2-7; 8 nucleotides align to TRBD1. V lost 1 base, J lost 0 bases, and 5 bases stayed unmatched. Germline V gene data show CDR1 as SGHVS and CDR2 as FNYEAQ. CDR3 length: 16 amino acids. Looking up the rest from reference TRBV7-6 and TRBJ2-7 gives the full variable domain: GAGVSQSPRYKVTKRGQDVALRCDPISGHVSLYWYRQALGQGPEFLTYFNYEAQQDKSGLPNDRFSAERPEGSISTLTIQRTEQRDSAMYRCASSLGTGQGSYEQYFGPGTRLTVT.

V is TRBV5-6 and J is TRBJ2-3, with D perhaps TRBD2 (5 bases). Germline CDR1 is SGHDT and CDR2 is YYEEEE. Trimming took 2 bases from V and 1 from J, leaving 8 bases between them. This CDR3 is 14 amino acids long. CDR3 amino acids: CASSFEEGTDTQYF. The CDR3 coding sequence is TGTGCCAGCAGCTTTGAGGAGGGCACAGATACGCAGTATTTT. Based on the CDR3 plus reference TRBV5-6 and TRBJ2-3, the full variable domain is DAGVTQSPTHLIKTRGQQVTLRCSPKSGHDTVSWYQQALGQGPQFIFQYYEEEERQRGNFPDRFSGHQFPNYSSELNVNALLLGDSALYLCASSFEEGTDTQYFGPGTRLTVL.

The chain joins TRBV2 to TRBJ2-7; weak D call: TRBD2 (6 bases). Trimming cost V 3 bases and J 6 bases, with 21 bases left between them. The CDR3 loop spans 16 amino acids. CDR1 and CDR2 (germline): SNHLY, FYNNEI. The chain's CDR3 is CASSEAPGFGGFEQYF. CDR3 nucleotides: TGTGCCAGCAGTGAGGCCCCTGGCTTTGGGGGGTTCGAGCAGTACTTC.